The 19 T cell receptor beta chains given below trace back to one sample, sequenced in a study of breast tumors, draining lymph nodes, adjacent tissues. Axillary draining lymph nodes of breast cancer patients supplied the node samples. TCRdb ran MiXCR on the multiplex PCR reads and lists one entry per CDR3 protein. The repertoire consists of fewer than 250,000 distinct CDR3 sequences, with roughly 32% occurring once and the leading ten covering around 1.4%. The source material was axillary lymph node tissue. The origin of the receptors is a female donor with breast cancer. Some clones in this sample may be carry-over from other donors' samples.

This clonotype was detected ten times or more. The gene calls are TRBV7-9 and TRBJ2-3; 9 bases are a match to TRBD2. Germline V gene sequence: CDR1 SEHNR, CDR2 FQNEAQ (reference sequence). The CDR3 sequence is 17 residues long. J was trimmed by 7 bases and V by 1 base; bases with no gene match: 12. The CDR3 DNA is TGTGCCAGCAGCTTAGGCGCTAGCGGGAATATGAGAAATACGCAGTATTTT. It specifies CASSLGASGNMRNTQYF. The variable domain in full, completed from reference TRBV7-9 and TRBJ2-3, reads DTGVSQNPRHKITKRGQNVTFRCDPISEHNRLYWYRQTLGQGPEFLTYFQNEAQLEKSRLLSDRFSAERPKGSFSTLEIQRTEQGDSAMYLCASSLGASGNMRNTQYFGPGTRLTVL.

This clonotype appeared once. CDR3: CASSPGESYGYTF. CDR3 sequence (DNA): TGCGCCAGCAGCCCAGGGGAGAGCTATGGCTACACCTTC. The V and J genes are TRBV5-1 and TRBJ1-2, with D tentatively TRBD1 (6 bases). The CDR3 sequence is 13 residues long. Per germline, CDR1 SGHRS and CDR2 YFSETQ. V lost 4 bases and J 4 bases, leaving 11 bases between the germline ends.

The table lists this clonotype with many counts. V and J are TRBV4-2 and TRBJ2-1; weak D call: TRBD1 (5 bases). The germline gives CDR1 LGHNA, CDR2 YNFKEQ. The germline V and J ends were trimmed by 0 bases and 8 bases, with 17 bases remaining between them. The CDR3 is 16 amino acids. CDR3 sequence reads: CASSQDGPLGADEQFF. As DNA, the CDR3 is TGTGCCAGCAGCCAAGACGGGCCCCTTGGGGCGGATGAGCAGTTCTTC.

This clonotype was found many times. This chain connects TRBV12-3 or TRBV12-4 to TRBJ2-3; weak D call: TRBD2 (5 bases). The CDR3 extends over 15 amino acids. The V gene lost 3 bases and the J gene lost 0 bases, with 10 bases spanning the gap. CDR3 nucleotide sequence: TGTGCCAGCAGTTTTAGGAGGAGTAGCACAGATACGCAGTATTTT. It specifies CASSFRRSSTDTQYF.

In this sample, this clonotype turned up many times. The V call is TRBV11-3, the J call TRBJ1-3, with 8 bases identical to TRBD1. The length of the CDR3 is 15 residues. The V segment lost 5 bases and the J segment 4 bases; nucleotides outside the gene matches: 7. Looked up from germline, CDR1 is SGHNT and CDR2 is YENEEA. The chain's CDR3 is CASSPTGVSGNTIYF. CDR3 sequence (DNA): TGTGCCAGCAGCCCGACAGGGGTGAGCGGAAACACCATATATTTT.

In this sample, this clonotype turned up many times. The CDR3 coding sequence is TGTGCCAGCAGACTGGCCCGCACTGAGCAGTTCTTC. This sequence encodes CASRLARTEQFF. The chain couples TRBV28 to TRBJ2-1; no reliable D call. The V gene's germline CDR1 is MDHEN and CDR2 SYDVKM. This CDR3 is 12 amino acids long. With 6 bases removed from V and 9 bases from J, the gap between germline ends came to 12 bases.

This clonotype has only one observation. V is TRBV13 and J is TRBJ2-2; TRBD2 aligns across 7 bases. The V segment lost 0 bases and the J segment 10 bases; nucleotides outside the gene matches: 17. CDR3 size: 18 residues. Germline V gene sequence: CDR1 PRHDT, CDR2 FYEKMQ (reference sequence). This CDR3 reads CASSLGGASGIAEVELFF. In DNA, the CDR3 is TGTGCCAGCAGCTTAGGTGGGGCTAGCGGTATTGCTGAGGTGGAGCTGTTTTTT.

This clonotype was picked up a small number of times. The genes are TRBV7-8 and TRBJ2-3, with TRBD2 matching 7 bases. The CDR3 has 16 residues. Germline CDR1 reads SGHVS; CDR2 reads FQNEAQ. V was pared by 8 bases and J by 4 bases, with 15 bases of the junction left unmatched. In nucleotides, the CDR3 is TGTGCCAGCTCATCGGCTCCGGGAGGAGCGGCAGATACGCAGTATTTT. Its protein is CASSSAPGGAADTQYF.

CDR3 sequence: CASSLGRGTAVETQYF. CDR3 DNA: TGTGCCAGCAGCTTAGGACGCGGGACAGCCGTGGAGACCCAGTACTTC. The rearrangement links TRBV7-2 to TRBJ2-5, with D perhaps TRBD1 (7 bases). The V end lost 1 base, the J end lost 5 bases, and 17 bases lay between the germline ends. The CDR3 sequence is 16 residues long. Germline assignment: CDR1 SGHTA and CDR2 FQGNSA.

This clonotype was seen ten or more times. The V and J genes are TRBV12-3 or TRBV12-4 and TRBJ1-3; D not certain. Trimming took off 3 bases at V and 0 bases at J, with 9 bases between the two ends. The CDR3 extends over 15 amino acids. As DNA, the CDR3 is TGTGCCAGCAGTTTGGGGAAGAACTCTGGAAACACCATATATTTT. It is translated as CASSLGKNSGNTIYF.

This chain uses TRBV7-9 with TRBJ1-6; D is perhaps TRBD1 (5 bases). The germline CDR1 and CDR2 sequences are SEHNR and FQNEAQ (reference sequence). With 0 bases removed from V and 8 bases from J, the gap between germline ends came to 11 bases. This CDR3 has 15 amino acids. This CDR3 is CASSLAQGRHSPLHF. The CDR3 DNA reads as TGTGCCAGCAGCTTAGCCCAGGGTCGGCATTCACCCCTCCACTTT.

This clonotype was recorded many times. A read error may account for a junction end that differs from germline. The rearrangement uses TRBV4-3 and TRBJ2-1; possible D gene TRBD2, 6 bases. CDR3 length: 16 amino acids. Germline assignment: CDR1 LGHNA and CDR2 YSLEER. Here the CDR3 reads CASSQEPDYPYNEQFF. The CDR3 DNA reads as TGCGCCAGCAGCCAAGAGCCGGACTACCCCTATAATGAGCAGTTCTTC.

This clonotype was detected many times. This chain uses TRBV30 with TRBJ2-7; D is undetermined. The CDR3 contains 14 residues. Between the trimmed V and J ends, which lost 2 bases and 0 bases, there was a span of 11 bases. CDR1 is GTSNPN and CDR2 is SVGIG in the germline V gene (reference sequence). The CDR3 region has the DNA TGTGCCTGGAGTTTGGGTACCAGCTCCTACGAGCAGTACTTC. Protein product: CAWSLGTSSYEQYF.

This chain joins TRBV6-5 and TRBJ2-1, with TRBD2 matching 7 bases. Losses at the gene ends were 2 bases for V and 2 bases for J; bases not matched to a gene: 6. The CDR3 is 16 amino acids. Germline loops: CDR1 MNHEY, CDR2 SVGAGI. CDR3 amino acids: CASSYGGGGPYNEQFF. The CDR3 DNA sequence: TGTGCCAGCAGTTACGGGGGGGGAGGGCCCTACAATGAGCAGTTCTTC.

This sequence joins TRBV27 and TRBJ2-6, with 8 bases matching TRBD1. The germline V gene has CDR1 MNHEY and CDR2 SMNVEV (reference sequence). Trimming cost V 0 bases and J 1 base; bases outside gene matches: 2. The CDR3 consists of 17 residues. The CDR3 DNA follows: TGTGCCAGCAGTTTATCCCAGGGGGCGTCTGGGGCCAACGTCCTGACTTTC. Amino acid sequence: CASSLSQGASGANVLTF. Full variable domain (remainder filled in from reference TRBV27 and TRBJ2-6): EAQVTQNPRYLITVTGKKLTVTCSQNMNHEYMSWYRQDPGLGLRQIYYSMNVEVTDKGDVPEGYKVSRKEKRNFPLILESPSPNQTSLYFCASSLSQGASGANVLTFGAGSRLTVL.

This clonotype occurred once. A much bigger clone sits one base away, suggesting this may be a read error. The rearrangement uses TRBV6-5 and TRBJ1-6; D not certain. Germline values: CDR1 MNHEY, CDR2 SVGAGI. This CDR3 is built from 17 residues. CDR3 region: CASSHSQVASYNSPLHF. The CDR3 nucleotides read TGTGCCAGCAGTCACTCGCAGGTGGCTTCCTATAATTCACCCCTCCACTTT.

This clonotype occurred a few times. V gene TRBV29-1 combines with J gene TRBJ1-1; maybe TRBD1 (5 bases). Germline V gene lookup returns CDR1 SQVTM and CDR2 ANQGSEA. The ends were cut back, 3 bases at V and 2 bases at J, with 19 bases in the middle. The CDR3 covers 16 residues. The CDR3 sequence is CSVEVWDGHSNTEAFF. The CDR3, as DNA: TGCAGCGTTGAGGTATGGGACGGGCACAGTAACACTGAAGCTTTCTTT.

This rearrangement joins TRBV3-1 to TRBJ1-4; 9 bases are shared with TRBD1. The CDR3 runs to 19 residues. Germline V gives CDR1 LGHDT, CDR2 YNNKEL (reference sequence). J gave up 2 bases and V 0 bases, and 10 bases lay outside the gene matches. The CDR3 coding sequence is TGTGCCAGCAGCCAAGAAGATGGGACAGGGTTTATGACTAATGAAAAACTGTTTTTT. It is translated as CASSQEDGTGFMTNEKLFF.

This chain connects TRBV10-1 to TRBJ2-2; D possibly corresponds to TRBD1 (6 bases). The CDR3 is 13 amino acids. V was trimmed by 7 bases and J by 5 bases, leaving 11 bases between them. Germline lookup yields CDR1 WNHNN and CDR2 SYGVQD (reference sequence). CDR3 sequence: CASTPGQTGELFF. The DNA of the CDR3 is TGCGCCAGCACCCCCGGACAGACCGGGGAGCTGTTTTTT.